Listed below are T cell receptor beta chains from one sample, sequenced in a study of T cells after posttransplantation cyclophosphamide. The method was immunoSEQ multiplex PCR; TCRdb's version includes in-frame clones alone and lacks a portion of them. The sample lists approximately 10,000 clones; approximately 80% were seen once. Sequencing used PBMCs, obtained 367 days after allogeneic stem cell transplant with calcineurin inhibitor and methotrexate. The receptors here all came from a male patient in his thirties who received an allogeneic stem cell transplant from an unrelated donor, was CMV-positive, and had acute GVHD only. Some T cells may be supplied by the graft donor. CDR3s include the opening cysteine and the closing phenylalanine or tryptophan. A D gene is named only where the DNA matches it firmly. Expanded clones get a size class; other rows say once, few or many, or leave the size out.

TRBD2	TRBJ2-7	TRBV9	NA	CASSERGATYEQYF	TGTGCCAGCAGCGAGCGGGGGGCTACCTACGAGCAGTACTTC
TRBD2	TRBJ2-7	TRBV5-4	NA	CASSLALGTSGVGYEQYF	TGTGCCAGCAGCTTGGCCCTCGGAACTAGCGGGGTCGGCTACGAGCAGTACTTC
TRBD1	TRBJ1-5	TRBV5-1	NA	CASSKGQGESNQPQHF	TGCGCCAGCAGCAAGGGACAGGGGGAAAGCAATCAGCCCCAGCATTTT
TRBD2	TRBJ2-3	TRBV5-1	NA	CASSLILAGESTQYF	TGCGCCAGCAGCTTAATCCTAGCGGGAGAATCTACGCAGTATTTT
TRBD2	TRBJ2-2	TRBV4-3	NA	CASSHPGTSNSNTGELFF	TGCGCCAGCAGCCACCCAGGGACTAGCAACTCGAACACCGGGGAGCTGTTTTTT
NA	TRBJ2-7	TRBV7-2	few	CASSFGGPEQYF	TGTGCCAGCAGCTTCGGGGGTCCCGAGCAGTACTTC
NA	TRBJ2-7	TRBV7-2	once	CASSPGIRPHEQYF	TGTGCCAGCAGCCCAGGTATAAGGCCCCACGAGCAGTACTTC
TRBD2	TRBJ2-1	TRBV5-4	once	CASIEWGEGREQFF	TGTGCCAGCATCGAGTGGGGGGAGGGCCGCGAGCAGTTCTTC
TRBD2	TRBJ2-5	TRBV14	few	CASSQGWAGAAETQYF	TGTGCCAGCAGCCAAGGTTGGGCGGGAGCGGCGGAGACCCAGTACTTC
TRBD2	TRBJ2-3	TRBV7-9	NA	CASRETGTSGGNTQYF	TGTGCCAGCAGGGAAACCGGGACTAGCGGGGGTAATACGCAGTATTTT
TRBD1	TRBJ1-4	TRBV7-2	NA	CASSLAGTGGEKLFF	TGTGCCAGCAGCTTAGCCGGGACAGGGGGTGAAAAACTGTTTTTT
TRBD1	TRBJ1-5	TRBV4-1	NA	CASSQDKIDRGQPQHF	TGCGCCAGCAGCCAAGATAAGATCGACAGGGGACAGCCCCAGCATTTT
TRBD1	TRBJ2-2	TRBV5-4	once	CASSLGTGTGYTGELFF	TGTGCCAGCAGCTTGGGCACCGGGACAGGATACACCGGGGAGCTGTTTTTT
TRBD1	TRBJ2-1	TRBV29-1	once	CSVETPGQREQFF	TGCAGCGTTGAAACCCCGGGACAGCGAGAGCAGTTCTTC
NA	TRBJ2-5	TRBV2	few	CASSRSQETQYF	TGTGCCAGCAGTCGCAGCCAAGAGACCCAGTACTTC
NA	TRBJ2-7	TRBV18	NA	CASSLGGVNYEQYF	TGTGCCAGCTCACTAGGAGGGGTAAACTACGAGCAGTACTTC
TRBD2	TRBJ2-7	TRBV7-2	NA	CASSSGLAVSYEQYF	TGTGCCAGCAGCTCCGGACTAGCGGTTTCCTACGAGCAGTACTTC
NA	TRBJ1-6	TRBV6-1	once	CASSALQVTYNSPLHF	TGTGCCAGCAGTGCCTTACAGGTCACCTATAATTCACCCCTCCACTTT
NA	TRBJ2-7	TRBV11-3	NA	CASSFPSGREQYF	TGTGCCAGCAGCTTCCCGTCGGGTCGAGAGCAGTACTTC
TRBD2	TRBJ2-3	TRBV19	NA	CASSDSGRRTDTQYF	TGTGCCAGCTCGGATAGCGGGAGGAGAACAGATACGCAGTATTTT
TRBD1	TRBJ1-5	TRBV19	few	CASISDRGGGQPQHF	TGTGCCAGTATCTCAGACAGGGGAGGAGGTCAGCCCCAGCATTTT
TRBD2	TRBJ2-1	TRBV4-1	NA	CASSQEASGGYNEQFF	TGCGCCAGCAGCCAAGAGGCTAGCGGGGGGTACAATGAGCAGTTCTTC
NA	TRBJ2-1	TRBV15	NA	CATSREALNEQFF	TGTGCCACCAGCAGAGAAGCCCTCAATGAGCAGTTCTTC
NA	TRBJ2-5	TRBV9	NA	CASSVDGSKGGQETQYF	TGTGCCAGCAGCGTAGACGGGAGCAAGGGAGGTCAAGAGACCCAGTACTTC
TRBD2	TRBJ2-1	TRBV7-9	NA	CASSPPGLAEYNEQFF	TGTGCCAGCAGCCCCCCGGGACTAGCGGAATACAATGAGCAGTTCTTC
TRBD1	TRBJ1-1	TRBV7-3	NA	CASSLTDRVGTEAFF	TGTGCCAGCAGCTTAACGGACAGGGTTGGCACTGAAGCTTTCTTT
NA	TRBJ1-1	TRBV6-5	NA	CASTTGDMGTEAFF	TGTGCCAGCACCACGGGAGACATGGGGACTGAAGCTTTCTTT
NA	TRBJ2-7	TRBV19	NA	CASSPRDTYEQYF	TGTGCCAGTAGTCCCAGGGACACCTACGAGCAGTACTTC
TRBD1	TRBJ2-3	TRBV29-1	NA	CSVDVGIGQGVTDTQYF	TGCAGCGTTGATGTGGGGATTGGACAGGGGGTGACAGATACGCAGTATTTT
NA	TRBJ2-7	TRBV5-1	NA	CASSDAVQDISYEQYF	TGCGCCAGCAGCGACGCCGTTCAGGACATCTCCTACGAGCAGTACTTC
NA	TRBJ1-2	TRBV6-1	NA	CASTQMGGSSYGYTF	TGTGCCAGCACTCAAATGGGGGGTTCCAGCTATGGCTACACCTTC
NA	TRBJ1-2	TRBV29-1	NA	CSVERSETNYGYTF	TGCAGCGTTGAACGCAGTGAAACTAACTATGGCTACACCTTC
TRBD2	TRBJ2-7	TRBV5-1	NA	CASSLRYTSGTYEQYF	TGCGCCAGCAGCTTGCGGTATACTAGCGGAACTTACGAGCAGTACTTC
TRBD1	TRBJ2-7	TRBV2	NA	CASRAGQGGYEQYF	TGTGCCAGCAGGGCGGGACAGGGGGGGTACGAGCAGTACTTC
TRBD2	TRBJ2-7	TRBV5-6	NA	CASSYGLARYEQYF	TGTGCCAGCAGCTATGGACTAGCGAGGTACGAGCAGTACTTC
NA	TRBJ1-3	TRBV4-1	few	CASSQIQPGNTIYF	TGCGCCAGCAGCCAAATACAGCCTGGAAACACCATATATTTT